Listed here are 26 T cell receptor beta chains from one sample, sequenced in a study of T cell responses to AZD1222 COVID-19 vaccine (dated by TCRdb to about 2021). Libraries came from the immunoSEQ multiplex PCR assay. TCRdb took this table from immuneACCESS and kept in-frame rearrangements with V and J called. Such tables lack part of the clones; where checked against another copy, unresolved V genes explain under half of the gap, and the rest is unexplained. For this sample the table gives about 190,000 clones, of which roughly 92% were detected only once. Approximately 1.4% of the sample rests with the top ten. The time point label, as the study defines it: baseline before first vaccination. The specimen comprised peripheral blood, sampled on day 0 of AZD1222 vaccination. The source of these receptors is an adult in good health.

The rearrangement uses TRBV6-5 and TRBJ1-4; D not certain. CDR3 size: 14 residues. Germline V gene data show CDR1 as MNHEY and CDR2 as SVGAGI. Trimming shortened V by 6 bases and J by 4 bases, and 12 bases separated the two germline ends. The CDR3: CASRPRRDNEKLFF. CDR3 nucleotide sequence: TGTGCCAGCAGGCCCCGACGGGATAATGAAAAACTGTTTTTT.

This clone has only a few counts. This rearrangement joins TRBV20-1 to TRBJ1-5, with unresolved D. This CDR3 comprises 12 residues. V shed 5 bases and J shed 4 bases, with 9 bases lying between them. Per germline, CDR1 DFQATT and CDR2 SNEGSKA (reference sequence). CDR3: CSAGESNQPQHF. The CDR3 coding sequence is TGCAGTGCTGGTGAGTCAAATCAGCCCCAGCATTTT.

The chain is built from TRBV5-1 and TRBJ2-3; TRBD2 aligns across 11 bases. The germline gives CDR1 SGHRS, CDR2 YFSETQ. The CDR3 has 16 residues. Trimming at V came to 4 bases and at J to 2 bases, leaving 6 bases not matched to a gene. DNA of the CDR3: TGCGCCAGCAGCACTAGCGGGGGCCGTGACACAGATACGCAGTATTTT. It translates to CASSTSGGRDTDTQYF.

The V gene is TRBV10-3, the J gene TRBJ2-1, with 9 bases fitting TRBD1. Germline assignment: CDR1 ENHRY and CDR2 SYGVKD. This CDR3 is 16 amino acids long. The ends lost 10 bases at V and 7 bases at J; junction bases unmatched: 17. CDR3 protein: CATMDRGSRFFNEQFF. The CDR3 region has the DNA TGTGCCACTATGGACAGGGGCTCCAGATTTTTTAATGAGCAGTTCTTC.

There are a few counts of this clone. Other nucleotide sequences from this sample produce the same CDR3. The rearrangement uses TRBV9 and TRBJ2-3; D not certain. This CDR3 spans 12 amino acids. CDR1 is SGDLS and CDR2 is YYNGEE in the germline V gene. V was pared by 4 bases and J by 2 bases, with 5 bases between. The CDR3 spells CASSPYTDTQYF. The DNA for the CDR3 is TGTGCCAGCAGCCCTTACACAGATACGCAGTATTTT.

The CDR3 DNA follows: TGTGCCAGCAGCCGAGGAGGGCAGGGGCGAACTAATGAAAAACTGTTTTTT. It is translated as CASSRGGQGRTNEKLFF. The chain joins TRBV7-9 to TRBJ1-4; D may be TRBD1 (6 bases). Deletions cut 5 bases from V and 1 base from J, with 17 bases between. CDR3 length: 17 residues. CDR1 and CDR2 from the germline V gene are SEHNR and FQNEAQ (reference sequence).

The V call is TRBV19, the J call TRBJ1-5; D is possibly TRBD1 (6 bases). V was shortened by 1 base and J by 2 bases, with 12 bases between the two germline ends. The germline V gene has CDR1 LNHDA and CDR2 SQIVND (reference sequence). The CDR3 has 16 residues. The CDR3 reads CASSIGHRVGNQPQHF. The CDR3 nucleotides read TGTGCCAGTAGTATAGGTCACAGGGTCGGCAATCAGCCCCAGCATTTT.

V usage is TRBV30 and J usage is TRBJ2-6, with no clear D. Trimming removed 1 base at V and 0 bases at J, with 7 bases between. Germline V gene data show CDR1 as GTSNPN and CDR2 as SVGIG (reference sequence). The CDR3 spans 15 residues. CDR3 DNA: TGTGCCTGGAGTGAGGGCTCCTCTGGGGCCAACGTCCTGACTTTC. Amino acid sequence: CAWSEGSSGANVLTF.

V usage is TRBV10-1 and J usage is TRBJ1-2; unclear D gene. Trimming shortened V by 9 bases and J by 3 bases, and 11 bases separated the two germline ends. Per the germline V gene, CDR1 is WNHNN and CDR2 is SYGVQD (reference sequence). The CDR3 runs to 12 residues. CDR3 protein: CARVGTYYGYTF. The CDR3 DNA reads TGCGCCAGAGTTGGCACCTACTATGGCTACACCTTC.

The rearrangement uses TRBV28 and TRBJ1-5, with TRBD1 as a possible D gene (6 bases). V gave up 3 bases and J gave up 7 bases, with 13 bases separating them. The CDR3 sequence is 14 residues long. Germline V gene sequence: CDR1 MDHEN, CDR2 SYDVKM. CDR3 in DNA: TGTGCCAGCAGTTTCGGGGGGCCGGGACAGCCCCAGCATTTT. The encoded protein is CASSFGGPGQPQHF.

The gene calls are TRBV7-2 and TRBJ2-7, with 15 bases fitting TRBD2. Germline V gene sequence: CDR1 SGHTA, CDR2 FQGNSA. The CDR3 totals 15 residues. V was pared by 6 bases and J by 6 bases, with 6 bases of the junction left unmatched. CDR3 in amino acids: CASSLPGLAGGEQYF. CDR3 bases: TGTGCCAGCAGTTTACCGGGACTAGCGGGGGGCGAGCAGTACTTC.

This chain connects TRBV9 to TRBJ1-1; D is perhaps TRBD1 (6 bases). Germline V lookup: CDR1 SGDLS, CDR2 YYNGEE. This CDR3 contains 14 residues. V was clipped by 2 bases and J by 4 bases, with 12 bases between them. CDR3 nucleotides: TGTGCCAGCAGCGTTCGGTCGGACAGCACTGAAGCTTTCTTT. Its protein product is CASSVRSDSTEAFF.

The chain recombines TRBV7-9 with TRBJ1-5; D gene uncertain. There are 15 residues in the CDR3. Germline V gives CDR1 SEHNR, CDR2 FQNEAQ (reference sequence). The ends were cut back, 8 bases at V and 2 bases at J, with 16 bases in the middle. The CDR3 loop is CASSGSGIGNQPQHF. The CDR3 nucleotides read TGTGCCAGCTCCGGGAGTGGGATTGGCAATCAGCCCCAGCATTTT.

The chain joins TRBV7-2 to TRBJ1-2; no reliable D call. The CDR3 extends over 18 amino acids. Germline V lookup: CDR1 SGHTA, CDR2 FQGNSA. Trimming cost V 3 bases and J 6 bases, with 26 bases left between them. CDR3 loop: CASSLSGGHSGRAHGYTF. CDR3 DNA: TGTGCCAGCAGCTTGAGCGGAGGTCATTCGGGAAGGGCCCATGGCTACACCTTC.

This clone was counted a single time. The V and J genes are TRBV6-4 and TRBJ1-6; weak D call: TRBD1 (6 bases). CDR3 length: 15 residues. V lost 2 bases to trimming and J lost 4 bases, with 9 bases between them. Germline values: CDR1 MRHNA, CDR2 SNTAGT. CDR3 protein: CASSDGQGYNSPLHF. The CDR3 nucleotides are TGTGCCAGCAGTGACGGGCAGGGGTATAATTCACCCCTCCACTTT.

This chain joins TRBV27 and TRBJ1-2, with TRBD1 matching over 7 bases. The CDR3 is 15 residues long. Losses at the gene ends were 5 bases for V and 5 bases for J; bases not matched to a gene: 11. CDR1 MNHEY and CDR2 SMNVEV come from the germline V gene (reference sequence). The CDR3 spells CASSRIPGQRYGYTF. CDR3 DNA sequence: TGTGCCAGCAGTCGGATCCCGGGACAGCGGTATGGCTACACCTTC.

The J gene is TRBJ2-5, the V gene TRBV19; TRBD1 matches at 7 bases. CDR3 size: 14 residues. Germline trimming cut 5 bases from V and 5 bases from J; bases unmatched to any gene: 8. Germline CDR1 is LNHDA and CDR2 is SQIVND (reference sequence). Here the CDR3 reads CASSREGARETQYF. Written as DNA, the CDR3 is TGTGCCAGTAGTCGCGAGGGGGCGAGGGAGACCCAGTACTTC.

The chain carries TRBV12-3 or TRBV12-4 and TRBJ2-1; D not certain. The CDR3 sequence is 12 residues long. V lost 4 bases and J 8 bases, leaving 9 bases between the germline ends. The CDR3 DNA follows: TGTGCCAGCAGTTCTAGGGTCCATGAGCAGTTCTTC. It codes for CASSSRVHEQFF.

The chain recombines TRBV3-1 (or the pseudogene TRBV3-2) with TRBJ1-2, with D possibly matching TRBD1 (6 bases). V was trimmed by 0 bases and J by 7 bases, leaving 21 bases between them. Germline V gene lookup returns CDR1 LGHDT and CDR2 YNNKEL (reference sequence). The CDR3 is 17 amino acids. CDR3 coding DNA: TGTGCCAGCAGCCAAGATATGCGGACAGCCTCAGGAGGTGGCTACACCTTC. Translated, it gives CASSQDMRTASGGGYTF.

This chain joins TRBV27 and TRBJ1-1; 11 bases agree with TRBD1. Looked up from germline, CDR1 is MNHEY and CDR2 is SMNVEV (reference sequence). The V gene end was trimmed by 5 bases and the J gene end by 6 bases; junction bases not matched to a gene: 14. The CDR3 sequence is 17 residues long. DNA of the CDR3: TGTGCCAGCAGTCCCCGGGACAGGGGGGACTTTTCCGCTGAAGCTTTCTTT. Translated: CASSPRDRGDFSAEAFF.

The genes are TRBV7-9 and TRBJ2-3; 8 bases match TRBD1. Germline V gene lookup returns CDR1 SEHNR and CDR2 FQNEAQ (reference sequence). J was trimmed by 2 bases and V by 5 bases; bases with no gene match: 9. The CDR3 loop spans 16 amino acids. Here the CDR3 reads CASSNRGQVLTDTQYF. The CDR3 nucleotides read TGTGCCAGCAGCAACCGGGGACAGGTGCTCACAGATACGCAGTATTTT.

V gene TRBV19 combines with J gene TRBJ2-6; TRBD1 matches at 10 bases. The CDR3 consists of 17 residues. Germline V gene sequence: CDR1 LNHDA, CDR2 SQIVND (reference sequence). Germline trimming cut 7 bases from V and 0 bases from J; bases unmatched to any gene: 6. This CDR3 is CASKDRGGNSGANVLTF. CDR3 sequence (DNA): TGTGCCAGTAAGGACAGGGGGGGAAACTCTGGGGCCAACGTCCTGACTTTC.

This chain uses TRBV3-1 (or the pseudogene TRBV3-2) with TRBJ1-3; the D gene is possibly TRBD1 (5 bases). The CDR3 extends over 15 amino acids. Per the germline V gene, CDR1 is LGHDT and CDR2 is YNNKEL (reference sequence). The V end was cut by 5 bases, the J end by 4 bases, with 15 bases between. This CDR3 is CASSSGGGNGNTIYF. For the CDR3, the DNA is TGTGCCAGCAGCTCCGGGGGGGGAAACGGAAACACCATATATTTT.

The sample holds one count of this clone. At one boundary the junction diverges from the germline segment, which might be a read error. V usage is TRBV5-5 and J usage is TRBJ2-7; a possible D gene is TRBD2 (5 bases). Germline lookup yields CDR1 SGHKS and CDR2 YYEKEE (reference sequence). The CDR3 loop spans 12 amino acids. The CDR3 region is CATSLGGYEQYF. In nucleotides, the CDR3 is TGTGCCACCAGCTTAGGAGGATACGAGCAGTACTTC.

The chain couples TRBV6-2 or TRBV6-3 to TRBJ1-2; D is ambiguous. The length of the CDR3 is 13 residues. V lost 5 bases to trimming and J lost 8 bases, with 15 bases between them. Per germline, CDR1 MNHEY and CDR2 SVGEGT. This CDR3 is CASSPPGVGGYTF. CDR3 nucleotides: TGTGCCAGCAGTCCCCCTGGGGTCGGCGGCTACACCTTC.

The chain links TRBV30 to TRBJ1-3, with a weak D call TRBD1 (6 bases). Germline V gene data show CDR1 as GTSNPN and CDR2 as SVGIG (reference sequence). This CDR3 is 17 amino acids long. V lost 5 bases to trimming and J lost 4 bases, with 24 bases between them. The CDR3 sequence is CAWAPGVGGNLGNTIYF. The CDR3 bases are TGTGCCTGGGCCCCCGGGGTGGGGGGCAATCTCGGAAACACCATATATTTT.